This TCR beta chain was obtained from a study of molecular identifiers for immune sequencing clone quantification. TCRdb processed the PCR reads anew with MiXCR; each CDR3 protein has one entry. Among 400,000 to 600,000 distinct CDR3 sequences listed, 25% were seen once. Study-wide points: In CMV-specific effectors, clones above 20 copies held over 99% of molecules; naive, under 1%.

Ten or more counts support this clonotype. Its target is unknown. This sequence was found in a human donor in good health. Some libraries in this study had Jurkat cell RNA spiked in. Sequencing was carried out using naive CD8+ T cells from blood, with Jurkat cell RNA spiked in. The subset was: FACS-sorted CD8+CD4-CCR7+CD45RA+ naive T cells.

CDR3 coding DNA: TGTGCCAGCAGTGAAGGAACAACCACTGAAGCTTTCTTT. Amino acid sequence: CASSEGTTTEAFF. V gene TRBV6-1 combines with J gene TRBJ1-1; D not certain. CDR1 and CDR2 from the germline V gene are MNHNS and SASEGT. V dropped 1 base and J dropped 4 bases, with 7 bases sitting between them. The CDR3 sequence is 13 residues long.